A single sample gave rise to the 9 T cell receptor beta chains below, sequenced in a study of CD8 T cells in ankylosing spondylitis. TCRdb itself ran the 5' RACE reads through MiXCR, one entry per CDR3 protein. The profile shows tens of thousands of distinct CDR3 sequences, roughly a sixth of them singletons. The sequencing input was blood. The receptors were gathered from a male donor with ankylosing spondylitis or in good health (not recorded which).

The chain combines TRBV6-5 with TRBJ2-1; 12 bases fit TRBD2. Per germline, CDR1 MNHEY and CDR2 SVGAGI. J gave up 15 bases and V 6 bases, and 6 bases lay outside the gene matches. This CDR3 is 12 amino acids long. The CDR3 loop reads CASRTSGGFVFF. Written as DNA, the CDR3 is TGTGCCAGCAGGACTAGCGGGGGCTTTGTGTTCTTC.

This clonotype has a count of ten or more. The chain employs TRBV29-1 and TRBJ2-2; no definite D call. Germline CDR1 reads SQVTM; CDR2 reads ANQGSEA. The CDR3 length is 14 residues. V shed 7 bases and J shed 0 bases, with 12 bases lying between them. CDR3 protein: CSADGLTNTGELFF. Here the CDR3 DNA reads TGCAGCGCCGACGGGCTTACGAACACCGGGGAGCTGTTTTTT.

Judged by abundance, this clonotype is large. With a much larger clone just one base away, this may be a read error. CDR3 DNA: TGCGCCAGCAGCCAATCGGCAGGGGGTACAGATACGCAGTATTTT. It yields the protein CASSQSAGGTDTQYF. This chain connects TRBV4-3 to TRBJ2-3; 7 bases align to TRBD1. V was clipped by 2 bases and J by 3 bases; unmatched bases: 5. This CDR3 contains 15 residues. The germline V gene has CDR1 LGHNA and CDR2 YSLEER.

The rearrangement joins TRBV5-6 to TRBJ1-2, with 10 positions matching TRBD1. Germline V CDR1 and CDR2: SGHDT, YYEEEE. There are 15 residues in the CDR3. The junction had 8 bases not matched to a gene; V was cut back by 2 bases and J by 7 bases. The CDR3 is CASSLPGQGRGGYTF. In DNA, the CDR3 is TGTGCCAGCAGCTTACCGGGACAGGGGAGAGGTGGCTACACCTTC.

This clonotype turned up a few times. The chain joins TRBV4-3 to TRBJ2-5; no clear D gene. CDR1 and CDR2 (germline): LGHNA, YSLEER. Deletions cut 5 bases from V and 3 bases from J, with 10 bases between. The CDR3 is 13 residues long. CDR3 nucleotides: TGCGCCAGCAGCAGGGAACTGGAAGAGACCCAGTACTTC. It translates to CASSRELEETQYF.

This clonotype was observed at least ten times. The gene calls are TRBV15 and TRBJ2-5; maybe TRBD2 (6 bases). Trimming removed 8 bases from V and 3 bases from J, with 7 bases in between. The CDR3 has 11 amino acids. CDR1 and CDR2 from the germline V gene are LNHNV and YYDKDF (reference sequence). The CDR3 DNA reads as TGTGCCACCGGAGGGGAAGAGACCCAGTACTTC. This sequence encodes CATGGEETQYF.

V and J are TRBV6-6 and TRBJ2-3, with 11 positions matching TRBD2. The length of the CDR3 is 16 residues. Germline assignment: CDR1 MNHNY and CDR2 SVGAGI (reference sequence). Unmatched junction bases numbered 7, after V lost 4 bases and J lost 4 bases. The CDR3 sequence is CASSSPSGGSADTQYF. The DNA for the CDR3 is TGTGCCAGCAGTTCCCCTAGCGGGGGGTCCGCAGATACGCAGTATTTT.

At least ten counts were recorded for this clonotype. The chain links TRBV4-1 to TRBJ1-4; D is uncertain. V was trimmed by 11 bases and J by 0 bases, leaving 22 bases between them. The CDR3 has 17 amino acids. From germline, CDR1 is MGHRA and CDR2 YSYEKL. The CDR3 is CASSLGRLFATNEKLFF. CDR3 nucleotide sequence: TGCGCCTCTTCCCTAGGCAGGCTTTTTGCAACTAATGAAAAACTGTTTTTT.

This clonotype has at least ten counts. The CDR3 sequence: CASSFQGNTGELFF. In nucleotides, the CDR3 is TGTGCCAGCAGTTTTCAGGGGAACACCGGGGAGCTGTTTTTT. V is TRBV28 and J is TRBJ2-2; D may be TRBD1 (5 bases). With 3 bases removed from V and 1 base from J, the gap between germline ends came to 6 bases. The CDR3 extends over 14 amino acids. Germline assignment: CDR1 MDHEN and CDR2 SYDVKM. Using reference TRBV28 and TRBJ2-2 for the parts outside the CDR3, the full variable domain is DVKVTQSSRYLVKRTGEKVFLECVQDMDHENMFWYRQDPGLGLRLIYFSYDVKMKEKGDIPEGYSVSREKKERFSLILESASTNQTSMYLCASSFQGNTGELFFGEGSRLTVL.